A single sample is the source of the 26 T cell receptor beta chains below, sequenced in a study of cytomegalovirus exposure and HLA in healthy donors. Primers for the PCR totalled 60 Vbeta and 13 Jbeta. Generated by immunoSEQ multiplex PCR, the TCRdb table keeps only in-frame clones and is missing some. The sample includes 100,000 to 120,000 clones, approximately 83% seen only once; the top ten take around 2%. Specimen: PBMCs. The receptors derive from a man aged 40-49 years in good health and CMV-seronegative.

The rearrangement links TRBV7-2 to TRBJ1-2, with TRBD1 identical over 8 bases. CDR3 length: 15 amino acids. V lost 1 base and J lost 7; bases outside the gene matches: 8. Per the germline V gene, CDR1 is SGHTA and CDR2 is FQGNSA. The CDR3 DNA is TGTGCCAGCAGCTTAGTTAGGACAGGGCCTTCTGGCTACACCTTC. Residues: CASSLVRTGPSGYTF.

The rearrangement uses TRBV5-1 and TRBJ2-2; TRBD1 might be the D (6 bases). CDR3 length: 15 amino acids. The germline gives CDR1 SGHRS, CDR2 YFSETQ. Between the trimmed V and J ends, which lost 0 bases and 2 bases, there was a span of 8 bases. The CDR3 protein is CASSLGTVNTGELFF. As DNA, the CDR3 is TGCGCCAGCAGCTTGGGGACAGTTAACACCGGGGAGCTGTTTTTT. Based on the CDR3 plus reference TRBV5-1 and TRBJ2-2, the full variable domain is KAGVTQTPRYLIKTRGQQVTLSCSPISGHRSVSWYQQTPGQGLQFLFEYFSETQRNKGNFPGRFSGRQFSNSRSEMNVSTLELGDSALYLCASSLGTVNTGELFFGEGSRLTVL.

This CDR3 is CARSIQLFTDTQYF. CDR3 nucleotide sequence: TGTGCCAGAAGCATACAGCTATTCACAGATACGCAGTATTTT. This chain connects TRBV5-3 to TRBJ2-3; D is unclear. TRBV5-3 is annotated as an ORF whose role is uncertain. The V end lost 4 bases, the J end lost 2 bases, and 11 bases lay between the germline ends. CDR3 size: 14 residues.

This chain uses TRBV6-6 with TRBJ1-2; TRBD1 matches at 12 bases. CDR1 and CDR2 from the germline V gene are MNHNY and SVGAGI (reference sequence). V dropped 6 bases and J dropped 8; count of bases not matched to a gene: 13. The CDR3 is 16 amino acids. CDR3 DNA sequence: TGTGCCAGCAGGGCCCCCGGGACAGGGGGCATCGAGGGCTACACCTTC. As protein: CASRAPGTGGIEGYTF.

This clone was recorded only once. V usage is TRBV30 and J usage is TRBJ1-4, with TRBD1 as a possible D gene (5 bases). Trimming shortened V by 3 bases and J by 10 bases, and 12 bases separated the two germline ends. CDR3 length: 12 amino acids. Germline assignment: CDR1 GTSNPN and CDR2 SVGIG (reference sequence). The CDR3: CAWSGRTGKLFF. The CDR3 region has the DNA TGTGCCTGGAGCGGAAGAACAGGAAAACTGTTTTTT.

In its sample, this clone was seen once. The chain joins TRBV19 to TRBJ2-7; 9 bases fit TRBD1. V dropped 5 bases and J dropped 5; count of bases not matched to a gene: 10. There are 15 residues in the CDR3. From germline, CDR1 is LNHDA and CDR2 SQIVND (reference sequence). In nucleotides, the CDR3 is TGTGCCAGTAGTTCAGACCGGGACAGGGACCACGAGCAGTACTTC. It yields the protein CASSSDRDRDHEQYF.

The chain has TRBV6-6 and TRBJ1-1, with D possibly matching TRBD1 (5 bases). The CDR3 sequence is 15 residues long. V lost 2 bases and J lost 4, with 14 bases in between. Per germline, CDR1 MNHNY and CDR2 SVGAGI (reference sequence). CDR3 DNA sequence: TGTGCCAGCAGTTACCCGTCTGGGGGGATCACTGAAGCTTTCTTT. Its protein product is CASSYPSGGITEAFF.

The chain carries TRBV10-3 and TRBJ1-1, with D possibly TRBD1 on 5 matching bases. CDR3 length: 14 amino acids. The germline CDR1 and CDR2 sequences are ENHRY and SYGVKD. The germline V and J ends were trimmed by 6 bases and 0 bases, with 11 bases remaining between them. CDR3 protein: CAIREAGMNTEAFF. Written as DNA, the CDR3 is TGTGCCATCAGAGAAGCAGGGATGAACACTGAAGCTTTCTTT.

The chain employs TRBV9 and TRBJ1-6; TRBD1 matches at 9 bases. The junction had 13 bases not matched to a gene; V was cut back by 3 bases and J by 12 bases. Germline-derived CDR1 and CDR2 are SGDLS and YYNGEE. The CDR3 extends over 16 amino acids. The CDR3 loop reads CASSARPGTGLEPLHF. The CDR3 DNA follows: TGTGCCAGCAGCGCAAGACCCGGGACAGGGCTCGAACCCCTCCACTTT.

This chain joins TRBV2 and TRBJ1-1; 7 bases line up with TRBD1. Germline-derived CDR1 and CDR2 are SNHLY and FYNNEI. After removal of 6 bases from V and 6 bases from J, the junction contained 10 bases not matched to a gene. There are 14 residues in the CDR3. The CDR3 reads CASRAYETGSEAFF. In nucleotides, the CDR3 is TGTGCCAGCAGAGCATACGAGACAGGGTCTGAAGCTTTCTTT.

The chain links TRBV2 to TRBJ2-7; no firm D call. Germline V gives CDR1 SNHLY, CDR2 FYNNEI. V was cut by 4 bases and J by 0 bases, with 10 bases left in between. The CDR3 sequence is 14 residues long. CDR3 loop: CASSVVVLSYEQYF. CDR3 sequence (DNA): TGTGCCAGCAGTGTAGTCGTCCTCTCCTACGAGCAGTACTTC.

This sequence joins TRBV7-2 and TRBJ1-2; 9 positions agree with TRBD1. V shed 4 bases, J shed 4 bases, and the junction held 10 bases outside the gene matches. The CDR3 consists of 16 residues. Germline loops: CDR1 SGHTA, CDR2 FQGNSA. DNA for the CDR3: TGTGCCAGCAGCTGGGACAGGGTTGAGACTGGCTATGGCTACACCTTC. This sequence encodes CASSWDRVETGYGYTF.

This clone was recorded a few times. The V gene is TRBV4-1, the J gene TRBJ1-1, with D perhaps matching TRBD1 (5 bases). Germline lookup yields CDR1 MGHRA and CDR2 YSYEKL. The CDR3 extends over 14 amino acids. With 1 base removed from V and 6 bases from J, the gap between germline ends came to 12 bases. The CDR3 loop reads CASSQVEGWPEAFF. In nucleotides, the CDR3 is TGCGCCAGCAGCCAAGTGGAGGGGTGGCCTGAAGCTTTCTTT.

This chain links TRBV29-1 with TRBJ1-2; no firm D call. Germline CDR1 and CDR2: SQVTM and ANQGSEA. V dropped 5 bases and J dropped 7 bases, with 8 bases sitting between them. The CDR3 runs to 10 residues. CDR3 nucleotides: TGCAGCGTTTACACGGGTGGCTACACCTTC. Encoded protein: CSVYTGGYTF.

The chain couples TRBV2 to TRBJ1-4, with no clear D. The CDR3 is 16 amino acids. Trimming stripped 2 bases from V and 0 bases from J, with 10 bases between. In germline, CDR1 is SNHLY, CDR2 FYNNEI. The CDR3 DNA is TGTGCCAGCAGTGAACGGGTACTTGCAACTAATGAAAAACTGTTTTTT. It codes for CASSERVLATNEKLFF.

A single count supports this clone. The chain employs TRBV5-1 and TRBJ2-5; a possible D gene is TRBD2 (5 bases). The CDR3 totals 14 residues. Germline V lookup: CDR1 SGHRS, CDR2 YFSETQ. Between the trimmed V and J ends, which lost 4 bases and 5 bases, there was a span of 15 bases. The CDR3 DNA reads TGCGCCAGCAGCCAATCCCTCTCGGGGGAGACCCAGTACTTC. This encodes CASSQSLSGETQYF.

V is TRBV19 and J is TRBJ1-4; 9 bases align to TRBD1. CDR3 length: 14 amino acids. Germline V gene data show CDR1 as LNHDA and CDR2 as SQIVND (reference sequence). J was trimmed by 7 bases and V by 4 bases; bases with no gene match: 4. DNA of the CDR3: TGTGCCAGTAGTAAACAGGGGGCTTCTGAAAAACTGTTTTTT. This codes for CASSKQGASEKLFF.

The rearrangement links TRBV5-1 to TRBJ1-1, with TRBD1 matching 7 bases. Germline lookup yields CDR1 SGHRS and CDR2 YFSETQ. Germline trimming cut 4 bases from V and 4 bases from J; bases unmatched to any gene: 7. The CDR3 is 14 residues long. The CDR3 DNA sequence: TGCGCCAGCAGCCAAATACAGGGGTCCACTGAAGCTTTCTTT. Translating gives CASSQIQGSTEAFF.

The gene calls are TRBV29-1 and TRBJ2-3; 7 bases map to TRBD2. With V trimmed by 3 bases and J by 4 bases, 1 base remained unmatched. Germline V gives CDR1 SQVTM, CDR2 ANQGSEA. This CDR3 is 12 amino acids long. The CDR3 sequence is CSVEGGADTQYF. The DNA of the CDR3 is TGCAGCGTTGAGGGGGGGGCAGATACGCAGTATTTT.

This clone was seen once. The V gene is TRBV7-2, the J gene TRBJ2-5; 13 nucleotides agree with TRBD2. Germline CDR1 SGHTA, CDR2 FQGNSA. The J segment lost 1 base and the V segment lost 3 bases, leaving 2 bases of the junction unmatched. The CDR3 runs to 16 residues. CDR3 bases: TGTGCCAGCAGCTTGGGACTAGCGGGGCCCCAAGAGACCCAGTACTTC. It yields the protein CASSLGLAGPQETQYF.

This clone has a single count. The genes are TRBV7-2 and TRBJ1-1, with a weak D call TRBD1 (5 bases). The V end lost 2 bases, the J end lost 7 bases, and 11 bases lay between the germline ends. The CDR3 has 13 amino acids. Germline V lookup: CDR1 SGHTA, CDR2 FQGNSA. CDR3 bases: TGTGCCAGCAGCTTAACGGCAGACAGTGAAGCTTTCTTT. It encodes CASSLTADSEAFF.

The rearrangement uses TRBV7-9 and TRBJ1-2, with TRBD1 matching 7 bases. CDR3 length equals 12 residues. Trimming removed 1 base from V and 10 bases from J; junction bases left unmatched: 3. The V gene's germline CDR1 is SEHNR and CDR2 FQNEAQ (reference sequence). The CDR3 nucleotides are TGTGCCAGCAGCTTAGGGACAGGAGACTACACCTTC. It yields the protein CASSLGTGDYTF.

V gene TRBV28 combines with J gene TRBJ1-1; D perhaps matches TRBD1 (5 bases). The CDR3 sequence is 14 residues long. V lost 3 bases and J 1 base, leaving 9 bases between the germline ends. Germline CDR1 and CDR2: MDHEN and SYDVKM. The CDR3 DNA is TGTGCCAGCAGTTTTAACGGACAGAACACTGAAGCTTTCTTT. It encodes CASSFNGQNTEAFF. The complete variable domain, with remaining parts taken from reference TRBV28 and TRBJ1-1, reads DVKVTQSSRYLVKRTGEKVFLECVQDMDHENMFWYRQDPGLGLRLIYFSYDVKMKEKGDIPEGYSVSREKKERFSLILESASTNQTSMYLCASSFNGQNTEAFFGQGTRLTVV.

The chain couples TRBV29-1 to TRBJ2-3; tentatively, D is TRBD2 (7 bases). V gave up 1 base and J gave up 5 bases, with 13 bases separating them. Germline loops: CDR1 SQVTM, CDR2 ANQGSEA. The length of the CDR3 is 14 residues. CDR3 sequence: CSVEGRGPGDTQYF. The DNA for the CDR3 is TGCAGCGTTGAAGGGCGGGGGCCGGGAGATACGCAGTATTTT.

J is TRBJ2-7 and V is TRBV28; no definite D call. Deletions cut 4 bases from V and 4 bases from J, with 8 bases between. In germline, CDR1 is MDHEN, CDR2 SYDVKM. The CDR3 has 12 amino acids. The CDR3 sequence is CASSSTTYEQYF. The CDR3 nucleotides read TGTGCCAGCAGTTCTACCACTTACGAGCAGTACTTC.

The chain combines TRBV29-1 with TRBJ2-1; 11 nucleotides agree with TRBD2. The germline CDR1 and CDR2 sequences are SQVTM and ANQGSEA. V shed 1 base, J shed 7 bases, and the junction held 3 bases outside the gene matches. This CDR3 has 14 amino acids. The CDR3 spells CSVEASGGRNEQFF. CDR3 coding DNA: TGCAGCGTTGAAGCTAGCGGGGGGAGGAATGAGCAGTTCTTC.